The 11 T cell receptor beta chains in this list originate from one sample, sequenced in a study of blood T cell repertoires in COVID-19 (dated by TCRdb to the early 2020s). The method behind the library was the immunoSEQ multiplex PCR assay. This is the immuneACCESS table as TCRdb keeps it, with only in-frame sequences that have V and J called. A part of the clones is gone; compared with another copy, unresolved V genes explain less than half, and the rest is unexplained. The table for this sample lists approximately 77,000 clones; 80% of them were counted only once. 4.5% to 5.5% of the sample belongs to the ten largest clones. Sequences were obtained from peripheral blood. The receptors shown here come from a woman between 65 and 79 years old with acute or convalescent COVID-19.

The genes are TRBV6-5 and TRBJ2-7; D is perhaps TRBD2 (6 bases). The CDR3 runs to 16 residues. CDR1 is MNHEY, CDR2 SVGAGI, per germline. Trimming removed 0 bases at V and 3 bases at J, with 15 bases between. The CDR3 nucleotides read TGTGCCAGCAGTTACTCGTTTGCTAGCGAGTACTACGAGCAGTACTTC. Translating gives CASSYSFASEYYEQYF.

The rearrangement uses TRBV6-5 and TRBJ1-1, with D maybe TRBD1 (5 bases). Trimming took 4 bases from V and 2 from J, leaving 14 bases between them. Germline V gene sequence: CDR1 MNHEY, CDR2 SVGAGI. The CDR3 runs 15 residues. The CDR3 bases are TGTGCCAGCAGTTCCCCCGACAGAAGAAACACTGAAGCTTTCTTT. It is translated as CASSSPDRRNTEAFF.

The J gene is TRBJ2-7, the V gene TRBV18; D is unclear. The germline gives CDR1 KGHSH, CDR2 LQKENI. Trimming removed 5 bases from V and 6 bases from J, with 8 bases in between. This CDR3 is built from 11 residues. CDR3 loop: CASSSTGEQYF. The CDR3 DNA reads as TGTGCCAGCTCATCCACGGGCGAGCAGTACTTC.

The V gene is TRBV5-6, the J gene TRBJ1-2; no firm D call. Trimming cost V 5 bases and J 0 bases, with 11 bases left between them. The CDR3 has 14 residues. Germline-derived CDR1 and CDR2 are SGHDT and YYEEEE. The CDR3 spells CASRIYSANYGYTF. In DNA form, the CDR3 reads TGTGCCAGCAGGATTTACAGTGCTAACTATGGCTACACCTTC.

This clone has only a few counts. The V gene is TRBV6-6, the J gene TRBJ1-5, with D hard to call. V lost 5 bases and J lost 5, with 7 bases in between. CDR3 length: 12 residues. Germline V gene lookup returns CDR1 MNHNY and CDR2 SVGAGI (reference sequence). Here the CDR3 reads CASSQRDQPQHF. DNA of the CDR3: TGTGCCAGCAGTCAACGAGATCAGCCCCAGCATTTT.

The table lists this clone with a count of one. V and J are TRBV5-1 and TRBJ2-7; 8 nucleotides line up with TRBD2. CDR3 length equals 15 residues. From germline, CDR1 is SGHRS and CDR2 YFSETQ. Germline trimming cut 0 bases from V and 2 bases from J; bases unmatched to any gene: 4. Here the CDR3 reads CASSLVASGPYEQYF. The CDR3 bases are TGCGCCAGCAGCTTGGTGGCTAGCGGGCCCTACGAGCAGTACTTC. The full variable domain, completed using reference TRBV5-1 and TRBJ2-7, is KAGVTQTPRYLIKTRGQQVTLSCSPISGHRSVSWYQQTPGQGLQFLFEYFSETQRNKGNFPGRFSGRQFSNSRSEMNVSTLELGDSALYLCASSLVASGPYEQYFGPGTRLTVT.

The V gene is TRBV29-1, the J gene TRBJ2-1; 7 nucleotides line up with TRBD2. After removal of 3 bases from V and 3 bases from J, the junction contained 2 bases not matched to a gene. This CDR3 contains 13 residues. Germline CDR1 SQVTM, CDR2 ANQGSEA. The CDR3 DNA sequence: TGCAGCGTTGATGGGGGGGTCTACAATGAGCAGTTCTTC. Translation: CSVDGGVYNEQFF.

In nucleotides, the CDR3 is TGTGCCAGCTCACTCCATCCGGGACAGGGTATTATTCAGCCCCAGCATTTT. Residues: CASSLHPGQGIIQPQHF. This sequence joins TRBV18 and TRBJ1-5, with 9 bases matching TRBD1. Germline loops: CDR1 KGHSH, CDR2 LQKENI. The CDR3 has 17 amino acids. Trimming removed 4 bases from V and 6 bases from J; junction bases left unmatched: 13.

The chain couples TRBV14 to TRBJ2-2, with D maybe TRBD1 (6 bases). Looked up from germline, CDR1 is SGHDN and CDR2 is FVKESK. CDR3 size: 16 residues. With 1 base removed from V and 7 bases from J, the gap between germline ends came to 16 bases. In DNA form, the CDR3 reads TGTGCCAGCAGCCAAGCCGGGACACCGGTCAGCGGGGAGCTGTTTTTT. Translation gives CASSQAGTPVSGELFF.

The chain links TRBV6-1 to TRBJ2-7, with D perhaps matching TRBD1 (6 bases). The CDR3 runs 15 residues. Germline V CDR1 and CDR2: MNHNS, SASEGT. V was clipped by 2 bases and J by 2 bases, with 13 bases between them. The CDR3 DNA follows: TGTGCCAGCAGTGAACTGGACAGCGGTACCTACGAGCAGTACTTC. This codes for CASSELDSGTYEQYF.

This chain uses TRBV13 with TRBJ2-5, with 7 positions matching TRBD2. V lost 0 bases and J lost 7; bases outside the gene matches: 8. The CDR3 covers 15 residues. CDR1 and CDR2 from the germline V gene are PRHDT and FYEKMQ (reference sequence). CDR3 region: CASSLGLRTGGTQYF. The DNA for the CDR3 is TGTGCCAGCAGCTTAGGGCTGCGTACGGGAGGGACCCAGTACTTC.